The 20 T cell receptor beta chains below were found in one sample sequenced in a study of shared clonotypes between healthy human individuals. Produced via immunoSEQ multiplex PCR; TCRdb's table is partial and in-frame only. The top ten hold about 1.6% of the sample, which has a few million clones, approximately 92% seen once. As defined, naive CD8 cells were CD45RO-negative and positively selected for CCR7, with terminally differentiated effector memory CD45RA+ cells excluded. Sequenced material: naive CD8+ T cells from PBMCs. The receptor set was obtained from a man aged 18-30 years in good health. Some clones in this sample may be carry-over from other donors' samples.

The chain combines TRBV7-9 with TRBJ2-3, with D hard to call. The length of the CDR3 is 13 residues. The germline V and J ends were trimmed by 7 bases and 4 bases, with 12 bases remaining between them. The germline CDR1 and CDR2 sequences are SEHNR and FQNEAQ (reference sequence). Written as DNA, the CDR3 is TGTGCCAGCACCCCTGAGCTAGCAGATACGCAGTATTTT. Amino acids: CASTPELADTQYF.

V and J are TRBV5-1 and TRBJ1-1, with D unclear. The CDR3 consists of 15 residues. Germline values: CDR1 SGHRS, CDR2 YFSETQ. The V gene lost 0 bases and the J gene lost 4 bases, with 13 bases spanning the gap. The CDR3 sequence: CASSLEGIWFTEAFF. Written as DNA, the CDR3 is TGCGCCAGCAGCTTGGAGGGCATATGGTTCACTGAAGCTTTCTTT.

V usage is TRBV7-9 and J usage is TRBJ2-1; no definite D call. Between the trimmed V and J ends, which lost 5 bases and 0 bases, there was a span of 11 bases. Germline assignment: CDR1 SEHNR and CDR2 FQNEAQ (reference sequence). This CDR3 has 15 residues. CDR3 nucleotide sequence: TGTGCCAGCAGCCCCCACCTGAGCTCCTACAATGAGCAGTTCTTC. Translation gives CASSPHLSSYNEQFF.

In regard to this clone: Other DNA sequences in the same sample also yield this CDR3. The J gene is TRBJ1-5, the V gene TRBV19; 8 nucleotides agree with TRBD1. Germline V lookup: CDR1 LNHDA, CDR2 SQIVND (reference sequence). This CDR3 is built from 14 residues. With V trimmed by 2 bases and J by 4 bases, 1 base remained unmatched. The CDR3 region has the DNA TGTGCCAGTAGTATAAGGGACAGGAATCAGCCCCAGCATTTT. Translating gives CASSIRDRNQPQHF.

This chain connects TRBV11-2 to TRBJ1-2; D gene ambiguous. Per germline, CDR1 SGHAT and CDR2 FQNNGV. This CDR3 has 12 amino acids. The V end lost 8 bases, the J end lost 8 bases, and 15 bases lay between the germline ends. The CDR3 DNA follows: TGTGCCAGCCTGCGGATTGGAGGGGGCTACACCTTC. Translating gives CASLRIGGGYTF.

The CDR3: CASSDGGLNTGELFF. In nucleotides, the CDR3 is TGCGCCAGCAGTGACGGGGGTTTAAACACCGGGGAGCTGTTTTTT. The V and J genes are TRBV10-1 and TRBJ2-2, with D possibly matching TRBD2 (6 bases). This CDR3 is built from 15 residues. V was cut by 3 bases and J by 2 bases, with 10 bases left in between. The germline V gene encodes CDR1 WNHNN and CDR2 SYGVQD (reference sequence).

The V and J genes are TRBV6-5 and TRBJ1-5, with TRBD1 identical over 9 bases. The CDR3 has 12 residues. Trimming took 2 bases from V and 16 from J; bases not matched to a gene: 6. CDR1 and CDR2 from the germline V gene are MNHEY and SVGAGI. The CDR3: CASSYLRDREHF. CDR3 nucleotide sequence: TGTGCCAGCAGTTACCTCCGGGACAGGGAACATTTT.

The chain carries TRBV15 and TRBJ2-7; 9 bases agree with TRBD1. Germline V gene sequence: CDR1 LNHNV, CDR2 YYDKDF (reference sequence). V lost 3 bases, J lost 3 bases, and 3 bases stayed unmatched. CDR3 size: 14 residues. The CDR3 region is CATSSGQGIYEQYF. The CDR3 nucleotides read TGTGCCACCAGCAGCGGACAGGGGATCTACGAGCAGTACTTC.

This chain connects TRBV7-9 to TRBJ1-2, with 7 bases aligning to TRBD1. The length of the CDR3 is 12 residues. J gave up 4 bases and V 8 bases, and 4 bases lay outside the gene matches. Germline CDR1 SEHNR, CDR2 FQNEAQ (reference sequence). The CDR3 sequence: CASPDRSYGYTF. The CDR3 region has the DNA TGTGCCAGCCCGGACAGGAGCTATGGCTACACCTTC.

The J gene is TRBJ2-3, the V gene TRBV7-9; 9 bases line up with TRBD2. J was trimmed by 6 bases and V by 4 bases; bases with no gene match: 8. Germline V gene lookup returns CDR1 SEHNR and CDR2 FQNEAQ (reference sequence). The CDR3 has 15 residues. This CDR3 is CASSWASGAMDTQYF. The CDR3 coding sequence is TGTGCCAGCAGCTGGGCTAGCGGGGCGATGGATACGCAGTATTTT.

V and J are TRBV7-9 and TRBJ2-5; D call uncertain. With 4 bases removed from V and 5 bases from J, the gap between germline ends came to 14 bases. This CDR3 has 14 amino acids. Germline V gene data show CDR1 as SEHNR and CDR2 as FQNEAQ (reference sequence). The CDR3: CASSSRTYAETQYF. In DNA form, the CDR3 reads TGTGCCAGCAGCTCCCGGACGTATGCGGAGACCCAGTACTTC.

The chain couples TRBV9 to TRBJ2-1; possibly TRBD1 for D (6 bases). V was pared by 5 bases and J by 6 bases, with 18 bases between. CDR1 is SGDLS and CDR2 is YYNGEE in the germline V gene. This CDR3 is 15 amino acids long. CDR3 DNA: TGTGCCAGCAGTGTGGGCAGGGGTCTTGGCAATGAGCAGTTCTTC. Amino acids: CASSVGRGLGNEQFF.

This clone was observed a handful of times. The V and J genes are TRBV2 and TRBJ1-1; D unresolved. Germline CDR1 SNHLY, CDR2 FYNNEI. The V end lost 6 bases, the J end lost 0 bases, and 11 bases lay between the germline ends. CDR3 length: 14 amino acids. The CDR3: CASRVRAMNTEAFF. In nucleotides, the CDR3 is TGTGCCAGCAGAGTACGGGCCATGAACACTGAAGCTTTCTTT.

The chain combines TRBV11-2 with TRBJ1-4, with 7 bases aligning to TRBD1. Germline V gives CDR1 SGHAT, CDR2 FQNNGV. V was pared by 4 bases and J by 8 bases, with 10 bases of the junction left unmatched. This CDR3 is 15 amino acids long. The CDR3 here is CASSYRDSGAEKLFF. CDR3 nucleotides: TGTGCCAGCAGCTACCGGGACAGTGGGGCCGAAAAACTGTTTTTT.

V is TRBV7-9 and J is TRBJ2-3, with D unresolved. The CDR3 loop spans 10 amino acids. Per germline, CDR1 SEHNR and CDR2 FQNEAQ (reference sequence). V shed 10 bases and J shed 2 bases, with 4 bases lying between them. The CDR3 loop reads CATTTDTQYF. In DNA, the CDR3 is TGTGCCACCACCACAGATACGCAGTATTTT.

V is TRBV6-1 and J is TRBJ2-7; no clear D. Between the trimmed V and J ends, which lost 6 bases and 2 bases, there was a span of 2 bases. The CDR3 consists of 10 residues. Germline V CDR1 and CDR2: MNHNS, SASEGT. CDR3 bases: TGTGCCAGCAGAGCCTACGAGCAGTACTTC. This gives the protein CASRAYEQYF.

This chain connects TRBV7-3 to TRBJ1-2; TRBD1 is a possible D gene (5 bases). In germline, CDR1 is SGHTA, CDR2 FQGTGA. CDR3 length: 15 amino acids. Trimming cost V 2 bases and J 13 bases, with 23 bases left between them. The CDR3 bases are TGTGCCAGCAGCTTAGCCGGAGGGCAGGGAGGGGTAGCCACCTTC. This gives the protein CASSLAGGQGGVATF.

This sequence joins TRBV2 and TRBJ2-7; TRBD1 agrees at 11 bases. The CDR3 has 13 residues. CDR1 SNHLY and CDR2 FYNNEI come from the germline V gene. The J segment lost 2 bases and the V segment lost 9 bases, leaving 3 bases of the junction unmatched. This chain's CDR3 is CASMDRGPYEQYF. CDR3 bases: TGTGCCAGTATGGACAGGGGGCCCTACGAGCAGTACTTC.

The rearrangement joins TRBV4-1 to TRBJ2-2; possibly TRBD1 for D (6 bases). V lost 5 bases, J lost 0 bases, and 13 bases lay in between. The CDR3 contains 16 residues. Germline CDR1 and CDR2: MGHRA and YSYEKL. The CDR3 coding sequence is TGCGCCAGCAGCGGACCACAGGGAGCGAACACCGGGGAGCTGTTTTTT. This sequence encodes CASSGPQGANTGELFF.

The CDR3, as DNA: TGCAGCGTTGAAGATTTTCAGTACACCGGGGAGCTGTTTTTT. Translated, it gives CSVEDFQYTGELFF. The chain is built from TRBV29-1 and TRBJ2-2; D gene unclear. Germline values: CDR1 SQVTM, CDR2 ANQGSEA. The CDR3 is 14 residues long. The V gene lost 0 bases and the J gene lost 3 bases, with 8 bases spanning the gap.